This T cell receptor (beta chain) is from a study of cytomegalovirus exposure and HLA in healthy donors. The V end was cut by 1 base, the J end by 2 bases, with 5 bases between. This CDR3 region has 13 residues. CDR1 and CDR2 (germline): SGHAT, FQNNGV. General observations from the study: Looking again later, the authors saw that most CMV-associated TCR beta chains seemed HLA-restricted. Later analysis identified a missense DCLRE1C variant that was linked to TCR beta V- and J-gene trimming. A later analysis, which compared TCR beta chains of equal frequency, found the HLA-associated ones more clonally expanded.

In the PCR, 60 Vbeta and 13 Jbeta primers were used. Here immunoSEQ multiplex PCR was the method, and the copy in TCRdb shows in-frame clones only, minus some. This table has 150,000 to 200,000 clones, around four fifths appearing once. In regard to this clone: As yet, its antigen is unknown.

Sequencing was performed on PBMCs. The sequence was obtained from a man aged 18 to 35 in good health and CMV-seropositive. This chain links TRBV11-2 with TRBJ1-1; D unresolved. DNA for the CDR3: TGTGCCAGCAGCTTAGGTCAAAACACTGAAGCTTTCTTT. Translation: CASSLGQNTEAFF.